These 14 T cell receptor beta chains were sequenced from one sample in a study of OX40 agonist ivuxolimab in advanced cancers. Some clones are missing from TCRdb's copy, which holds only in-frame ones; the method was immunoSEQ multiplex PCR. This sample has some 66,000 clones, with about 77% found just once. Material: CD4+ or CD8+ T cells sorted from blood, obtained in a trial of the OX40 agonist ivuxolimab. Receptors were obtained from an adult with an advanced solid tumor such as melanoma, head and neck, liver or kidney cancer.

The V and J genes are TRBV4-2 and TRBJ2-7; 9 bases fit TRBD1. The CDR3 extends over 16 amino acids. V dropped 0 bases and J dropped 4; count of bases not matched to a gene: 7. Looked up from germline, CDR1 is LGHNA and CDR2 is YNFKEQ. The CDR3 reads CASSQDPLDRGYEQYF. As DNA, the CDR3 is TGTGCCAGCAGCCAAGATCCGCTCGACAGGGGGTACGAGCAGTACTTC.

This CDR3 reads CASSVRTGSYNEQFF. CDR3 nucleotides: TGTGCCAGCAGCGTGAGGACAGGGTCTTACAATGAGCAGTTCTTC. This chain joins TRBV9 and TRBJ2-1, with TRBD1 matching 8 bases. The CDR3 runs to 15 residues. The ends lost 2 bases at V and 4 bases at J; junction bases unmatched: 5. Germline CDR1 is SGDLS and CDR2 is YYNGEE.

This chain uses TRBV9 with TRBJ1-2; 9 bases are a match to TRBD1. V lost 0 bases, J lost 0 bases, and 0 bases stayed unmatched. This CDR3 region has 15 residues. Germline V gene data show CDR1 as SGDLS and CDR2 as YYNGEE. CDR3 amino acids: CASSVGDRANYGYTF. CDR3 DNA: TGTGCCAGCAGCGTAGGGGACAGGGCTAACTATGGCTACACCTTC.

The V and J genes are TRBV30 and TRBJ1-1, with unresolved D. Trimming took off 2 bases at V and 1 base at J, with 20 bases between the two ends. This CDR3 has 17 amino acids. Germline V gene lookup returns CDR1 GTSNPN and CDR2 SVGIG (reference sequence). The CDR3 region has the DNA TGTGCCTGGAGTCAGTCGTCGTCTCACGTGGGGAACACTGAAGCTTTCTTT. Translation: CAWSQSSSHVGNTEAFF.

The chain carries TRBV18 and TRBJ2-2; TRBD2 matches 10 bases. Per germline, CDR1 KGHSH and CDR2 LQKENI. The CDR3 sequence is 14 residues long. Trimming removed 5 bases from V and 6 bases from J; junction bases left unmatched: 3. The CDR3 DNA reads TGTGCCAGCTCAAGGCTAGCGGGAGCCGGGGAGCTGTTTTTT. It codes for CASSRLAGAGELFF.

The V call is TRBV19, the J call TRBJ2-1; 10 positions agree with TRBD1. From germline, CDR1 is LNHDA and CDR2 SQIVND (reference sequence). The length of the CDR3 is 16 residues. V lost 6 bases to trimming and J lost 0 bases; unmatched junction nucleotides: 5. CDR3 nucleotides: TGTGCCAGTAGGGGGACAGGGGCTAGCTCCTACAATGAGCAGTTCTTC. Encoded protein: CASRGTGASSYNEQFF.

V and J are TRBV6-5 and TRBJ1-1; no clear D gene. The CDR3 has 13 residues. Germline CDR1 reads MNHEY; CDR2 reads SVGAGI. Trimming removed 7 bases from V and 1 base from J, with 10 bases in between. The CDR3 here is CASTQRSNTEAFF. The CDR3 DNA reads as TGTGCCAGCACTCAACGGTCGAACACTGAAGCTTTCTTT.

This clone was seen only once. The chain combines TRBV6-6 with TRBJ1-5; 9 positions agree with TRBD1. Germline CDR1 and CDR2: MNHNY and SVGAGI (reference sequence). With V trimmed by 5 bases and J by 5 bases, 4 bases remained unmatched. The CDR3 has 14 residues. The CDR3 DNA sequence: TGTGCCAGCAGTAGGACAGGGGCACATCAGCCCCAGCATTTT. This gives the protein CASSRTGAHQPQHF.

The chain recombines TRBV18 with TRBJ1-6, with 10 nucleotides matching TRBD1. Losses at the gene ends were 3 bases for V and 10 bases for J; bases not matched to a gene: 9. Germline assignment: CDR1 KGHSH and CDR2 LQKENI. This CDR3 is built from 16 residues. The CDR3 bases are TGTGCCAGCTCACCTCCCGGGACAGGGGTAGGCTCACCCCTCCACTTT. Translating it yields CASSPPGTGVGSPLHF.

V usage is TRBV6-5 and J usage is TRBJ1-5; 10 nucleotides agree with TRBD1. CDR1 is MNHEY, CDR2 SVGAGI, per germline. The CDR3 length is 15 residues. Trimming cost V 5 bases and J 4 bases; bases outside gene matches: 5. This chain's CDR3 is CASSPPGQGNQPQHF. The CDR3 DNA sequence: TGTGCCAGCAGTCCCCCGGGACAGGGGAATCAGCCCCAGCATTTT.

This chain joins TRBV19 and TRBJ2-7; D not resolved. The CDR3 sequence is 13 residues long. CDR1 LNHDA and CDR2 SQIVND come from the germline V gene (reference sequence). V shed 0 bases and J shed 4 bases, with 7 bases lying between them. The CDR3 loop reads CASSIDASYEQYF. CDR3 coding DNA: TGTGCCAGTAGTATAGATGCCAGTTACGAGCAGTACTTC.

The V gene is TRBV5-4, the J gene TRBJ2-5, with a weak D call TRBD1 (6 bases). V gave up 2 bases and J gave up 2 bases, with 7 bases separating them. This CDR3 is 13 amino acids long. Germline V gene data show CDR1 as SGHNT and CDR2 as YYREEE (reference sequence). The CDR3, as DNA: TGTGCCAGCAGCTTTACAGGGCAAGAGACCCAGTACTTC. Amino acid sequence: CASSFTGQETQYF.

The V and J genes are TRBV6-1 and TRBJ2-5, with 9 bases lining up with TRBD2. Germline trimming cut 2 bases from V and 1 base from J; bases unmatched to any gene: 8. CDR1 and CDR2 (germline): MNHNS, SASEGT. This CDR3 has 17 residues. CDR3 region: CASSEWNLAGVQETQYF. The CDR3 coding sequence is TGTGCCAGCAGTGAATGGAATTTAGCGGGGGTCCAAGAGACCCAGTACTTC.

The rearrangement links TRBV4-2 to TRBJ1-3; D unclear. Germline assignment: CDR1 LGHNA and CDR2 YNFKEQ. The CDR3 sequence is 16 residues long. Trimming cost V 0 bases and J 0 bases, with 9 bases left between them. CDR3 loop: CASSQDRTSSGNTIYF. The CDR3 DNA is TGTGCCAGCAGCCAAGATCGTACCAGCTCTGGAAACACCATATATTTT.